The sequence of this T cell receptor (beta chain) was determined in a study of blood T cell repertoires in COVID-19. The wider study: Material from acute and convalescent COVID-19 was sourced from the United States, Italy and Spain. PBMCs, B-cell-depleted T cells, or T cells were the source of the cDNA or gDNA that made up the material.

In germline, CDR1 is LGHDT, CDR2 YNNKEL (reference sequence). CDR3 size: 18 residues. The V and J ends lost 3 bases and 1 base, in that order; junction bases with no gene match: 9. As originally analysed: How many nucleated cells were present was estimated from reference gene primer amplification. Clones were sequenced by immunoSEQ multiplex PCR, and TCRdb holds only the in-frame ones, with some missing. V and J calls plus clone size are reproduced from that table; the DNA served to infer D and trimming. Among some 160,000 clones listed, just over 90% were seen once. The receptor was isolated from a man in his late teens or twenties with acute or convalescent COVID-19. The chain uses TRBV3-1 (or the pseudogene TRBV3-2) and TRBJ1-5; TRBD1 agrees at 10 bases. Sequencing was carried out using peripheral blood. The CDR3: CASSHTDRGPGSNQPQHF. CDR3 sequence (DNA): TGTGCCAGCAGCCACACCGACAGGGGGCCGGGGAGCAATCAGCCCCAGCATTTT.